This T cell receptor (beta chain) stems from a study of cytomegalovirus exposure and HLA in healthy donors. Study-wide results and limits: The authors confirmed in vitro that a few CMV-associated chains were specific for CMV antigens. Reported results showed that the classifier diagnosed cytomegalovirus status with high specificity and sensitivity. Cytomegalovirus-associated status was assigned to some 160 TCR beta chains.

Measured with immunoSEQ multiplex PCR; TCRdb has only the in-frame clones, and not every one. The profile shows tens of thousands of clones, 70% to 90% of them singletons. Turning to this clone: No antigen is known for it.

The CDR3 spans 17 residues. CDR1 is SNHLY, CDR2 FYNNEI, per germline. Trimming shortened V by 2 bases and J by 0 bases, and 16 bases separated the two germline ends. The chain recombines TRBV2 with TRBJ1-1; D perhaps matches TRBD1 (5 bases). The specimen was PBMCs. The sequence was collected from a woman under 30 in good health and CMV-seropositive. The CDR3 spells CASSESLGAGLNTEAFF. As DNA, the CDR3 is TGTGCCAGCAGTGAATCGTTAGGGGCGGGATTGAACACTGAAGCTTTCTTT.